This T cell receptor beta chain was recovered during a study of Ad26.COV2.S vaccination and SARS-CoV-2 variants. Only a few counts were recorded for this clone. Some clones are missing from TCRdb's copy, which holds only in-frame ones; the method was immunoSEQ multiplex PCR. The sample holds 150,000 to 200,000 clones, about 83% seen once. The CDR3 is made up of 12 amino acids. With 0 bases removed from V and 3 bases from J, the gap between germline ends came to 2 bases. The germline V gene has CDR1 SEHNR and CDR2 FQNEAQ (reference sequence). The clonotype originates from a human donor who had recovered from COVID-19. V usage is TRBV7-9 and J usage is TRBJ1-1; D is uncertain. The starting material was peripheral blood, obtained after recovery from COVID-19. This chain's CDR3 is CASSLAHTEAFF. The DNA for the CDR3 is TGTGCCAGCAGCTTAGCGCACACTGAAGCTTTCTTT.